One T cell receptor beta chain is described in this entry. The antigen is undetermined. A multiplex PCR was run with 60 Vbeta primers and 13 Jbeta primers. Profiled with immunoSEQ multiplex PCR; TCRdb holds only in-frame clones, not every one. The table shows over 100,000 clones, with nearly 70% occurring only once. The entry originates in a study of cytomegalovirus exposure and HLA in healthy donors. Study-wide results and caveats: The listing of roughly 160 TCR beta chains classed them as cytomegalovirus-associated. In a later analysis, HLA-associated beta chains showed higher expansion and lower generation probabilities than comparable chains.

The CDR3 covers 13 residues. Germline trimming cut 4 bases from V and 5 bases from J; bases unmatched to any gene: 5. From germline, CDR1 is GTSNPN and CDR2 SVGIG (reference sequence). This clonotype was sampled from a woman in her 70s in good health and CMV-seropositive. Sequencing was performed on PBMCs. The genes are TRBV30 and TRBJ2-5, with 9 bases fitting TRBD1. Written as DNA, the CDR3 is TGTGCCTGGAAGGGACAGGGTGGGGAGACCCAGTACTTC. This gives the protein CAWKGQGGETQYF.